A single count supports the clone carrying this T cell receptor (beta chain). Its matching antigen is unknown. The V end was cut by 6 bases, the J end by 4 bases, with 13 bases between. The germline V gene has CDR1 MNHEY and CDR2 SVGAGI. CDR3 length: 14 residues. Baseline was the first blood sampling point, followed by cycle 4 day 1 and cycle 7 day 1. These data are taken from a study of OX40 agonist ivuxolimab in advanced cancers. On the study more broadly: Patients were infused with ivuxolimab every 2 weeks at 0.01 to 10 mg/kg.

General study results and limits: Undetermined was the antigen specificity of the expanded peripheral T cells. The mean number of expanded clones was higher in CD8+ T cells than in CD4+.

Libraries were prepared by immunoSEQ multiplex PCR; TCRdb keeps only in-frame clonotypes and omits some of them. The sample lists approximately 47,000 clones; 85% to 95% were seen once. The starting material was CD4+ or CD8+ T cells sorted from blood, obtained in a trial of the OX40 agonist ivuxolimab. The clonotype originates from an adult with an advanced solid tumor such as melanoma, head and neck, liver or kidney cancer. J is TRBJ1-5 and V is TRBV6-5; D is undetermined. Here the CDR3 reads CASSSFAGNQPQHF. Here the CDR3 DNA reads TGTGCCAGCAGCTCATTCGCGGGGAATCAGCCCCAGCATTTT.